This is a list of T cell receptor beta chains from one sample in a study of T cell responses to AZD1222 COVID-19 vaccine. The protocol was immunoSEQ multiplex PCR, while the TCRdb copy is restricted to in-frame clones and leaves out a portion. The sample shows 150,000 or so clones, 85% to 95% of them seen only once. The specimen was peripheral blood, collected 28 days after the second AZD1222 dose. The receptors here all came from an adult who received the AZD1222 COVID-19 vaccine. Each CDR3 is given with its conserved first and last residue. D genes are given only for firm matches. Size is omitted from some rows. Given values are once, few, many or a class for expanded clones.

CASSLHTNTQYF | TGTGCCAGTAGTCTCCACACCAATACGCAGTATTTT | once | TRBV19 | . | TRBJ2-3
CASMTRGGSPGANVLTF | TGTGCCAGCATGACTCGAGGGGGGAGTCCTGGGGCCAACGTCCTGACTTTC | . | TRBV9 | . | TRBJ2-6
CASSQDGQGARNTEAFF | TGCGCCAGCAGCCAAGATGGACAGGGGGCGAGGAACACTGAAGCTTTCTTT | . | TRBV4-3 | TRBD1 | TRBJ1-1
CASSWVGADNTEAFF | TGTGCCAGCAGTTGGGTAGGGGCGGATAACACTGAAGCTTTCTTT | . | TRBV6-5 | . | TRBJ1-1
CASSLRGRSGVEAFF | TGTGCCAGCAGCTTAAGAGGGAGGTCAGGGGTTGAAGCTTTCTTT | . | TRBV7-9 | . | TRBJ1-1
CASSPRTGYGYTF | TGCGCCAGCAGCCCTAGGACGGGCTATGGCTACACCTTC | . | TRBV4-1 | . | TRBJ1-2
CASSEAGDNEQFF | TGTGCCAGCAGTGAAGCTGGGGACAATGAGCAGTTCTTC | . | TRBV2 | . | TRBJ2-1
CASSEDGSSGNTIYF | TGTGCCAGCAGTGAAGACGGTAGCTCTGGAAACACCATATATTTT | few | TRBV2 | . | TRBJ1-3
CASSPAWGAGEVTGELFF | TGTGCCAGCAGCCCAGCGTGGGGAGCGGGAGAGGTCACCGGGGAGCTGTTTTTT | . | TRBV11-3 | TRBD2 | TRBJ2-2
CASSPRERVGLNTEAFF | TGTGCCAGCAGCCCCAGGGAACGGGTGGGGCTGAACACTGAAGCTTTCTTT | . | TRBV9 | . | TRBJ1-1
CASSWRGRTLYEQYF | TGTGCCAGCAGCTGGAGGGGGCGAACCCTCTACGAGCAGTACTTC | . | TRBV5-6 | . | TRBJ2-7
CASSSTGTGAYETQYF | TGTGCCAGCAGCTCCACCGGGACAGGGGCCTATGAGACCCAGTACTTC | . | TRBV7-6 | TRBD1 | TRBJ2-5
CASNDRDSSYEQYF | TGTGCCAGCAATGACCGGGACAGCTCCTACGAGCAGTACTTC | . | TRBV28 | TRBD1 | TRBJ2-7
CASSYDTSGEQYF | TGTGCCAGCAGTTACGATACTAGCGGCGAGCAGTACTTC | . | TRBV6-5 | TRBD2 | TRBJ2-7
CASRETGVIGELFF | TGTGCCAGTAGGGAGACAGGGGTAATCGGGGAGCTGTTTTTT | . | TRBV19 | TRBD1 | TRBJ2-2
CASSEGAGANVLTF | TGTGCCAGCAGTGAGGGGGCTGGGGCCAACGTCCTGACTTTC | few | TRBV6-4 | . | TRBJ2-6
CATSDPNTDTQYF | TGTGCCACCAGTGATCCAAACACAGATACGCAGTATTTT | . | TRBV24-1 | . | TRBJ2-3
CASSQGGEQPQHF | TGTGCCAGCAGCCAAGGAGGAGAACAGCCCCAGCATTTT | . | TRBV3-1/TRBV3-2 | . | TRBJ1-5